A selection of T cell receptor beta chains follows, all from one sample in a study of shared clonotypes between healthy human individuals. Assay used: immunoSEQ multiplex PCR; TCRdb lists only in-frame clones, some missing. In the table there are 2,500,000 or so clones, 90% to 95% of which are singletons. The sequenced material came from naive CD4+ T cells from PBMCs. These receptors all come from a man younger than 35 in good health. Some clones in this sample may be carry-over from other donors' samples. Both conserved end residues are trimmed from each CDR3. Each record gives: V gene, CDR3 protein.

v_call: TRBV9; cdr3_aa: ASSVQGQGKEQF
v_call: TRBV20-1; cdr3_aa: SWPGTDTQY
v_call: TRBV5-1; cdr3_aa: ASSPGTSGRHQDTQY
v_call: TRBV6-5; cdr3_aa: ASKVLAGANYGYT
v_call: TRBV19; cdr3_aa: ASGMNEQF
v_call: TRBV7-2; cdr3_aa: ASSFQRGHQETQY
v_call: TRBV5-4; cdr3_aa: ASSSGQSNLKIEQY
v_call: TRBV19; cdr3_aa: ASSTGAHEQY
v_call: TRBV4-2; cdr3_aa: ASSQDEGQRETQY
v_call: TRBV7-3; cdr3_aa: ASSPGANVLT
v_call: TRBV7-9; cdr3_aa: ASSLRDGVQETQY
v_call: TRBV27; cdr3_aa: ASSLMRYNEQF
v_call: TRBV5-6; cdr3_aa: ASSLRSQGAVLKAEAF
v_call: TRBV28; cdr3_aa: ASSLRAWQRAF
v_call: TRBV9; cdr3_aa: ASSVGTGAHPQH
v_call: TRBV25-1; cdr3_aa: ASSSGHPNYEQY
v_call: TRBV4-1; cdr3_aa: ASTLGLAGVDTQY
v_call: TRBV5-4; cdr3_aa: ASSPQFTDTQY
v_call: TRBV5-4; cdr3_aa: ASSLIGGRYEQY
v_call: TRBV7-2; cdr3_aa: ASSPAGTSGRVPEQF
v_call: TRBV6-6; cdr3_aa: ASSYLRGNEQF
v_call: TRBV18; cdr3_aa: ASSPRGLAGQETQY
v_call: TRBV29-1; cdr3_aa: SVEGLAGGDTYNEQF
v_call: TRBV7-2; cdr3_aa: ASSPRGQKREGGTGELF
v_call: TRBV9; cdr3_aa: ASSAMIGGGTDTQY
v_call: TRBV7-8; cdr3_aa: ASSLGQSYGYT
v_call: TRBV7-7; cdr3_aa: ASSSVSGGDNEQF
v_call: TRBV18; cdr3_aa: ASSPARGSSYNEQF